A selection of T cell receptor beta chains follows, all from one sample in a study of shared clonotypes between healthy human individuals. Data came from immunoSEQ multiplex PCR; TCRdb stores just in-frame clones and leaves some out. The repertoire includes some 2,000,000 clones, roughly 95% of them detected once, and 0.9% to 1.3% sits in the top ten. The source material was naive CD8+ T cells sorted from blood. These receptors came from a man aged 18 to 29 in good health. Both conserved end residues are part of each CDR3. The D gene is left open where the match is weak. Expanded clones get a size class; other rows say once, few or many, or leave the size out.

clone_size	v_call	d_call	j_call	cdr3_aa	cdr3_nt
.	TRBV4-1	.	TRBJ2-1	CASSQEWHFYDEQFF	TGCGCCAGCAGCCAAGAATGGCACTTTTATGATGAGCAGTTCTTC
.	TRBV27	.	TRBJ2-7	CASSLVAGYEQYF	TGTGCCAGCAGTTTAGTGGCTGGGTACGAGCAGTACTTC
once	TRBV29-1	.	TRBJ1-1	CSVEDYEAFF	TGCAGCGTTGAAGATTACGAAGCTTTCTTT
.	TRBV29-1	.	TRBJ2-1	CSVEDHPSNEQFF	TGCAGCGTTGAAGATCACCCTTCCAATGAGCAGTTCTTC
.	TRBV30	.	TRBJ1-1	CAWDPLGNTEAFF	TGTGCCTGGGACCCCTTGGGGAACACTGAAGCTTTCTTT
.	TRBV7-9	.	TRBJ1-4	CASSLKSGPTNEKLFF	TGTGCCAGCAGCTTAAAATCAGGTCCAACTAATGAAAAACTGTTTTTT
.	TRBV28	.	TRBJ2-7	CASSSPNLAAPSSYEQYF	TGTGCCAGCAGTTCCCCTAATTTAGCGGCCCCGAGCTCCTACGAGCAGTACTTC
.	TRBV6-1	.	TRBJ2-7	CASQSTEIRDEQYF	TGTGCCAGCCAATCCACGGAGATCAGGGACGAGCAGTACTTC
.	TRBV19	.	TRBJ1-5	CASTMPGWNQPQHF	TGTGCCAGTACTATGCCAGGGTGGAATCAGCCCCAGCATTTT
.	TRBV2	.	TRBJ2-6	CASSEMLSGANVLTF	TGTGCCAGCAGTGAGATGCTCTCTGGGGCCAACGTCCTGACTTTC
.	TRBV27	.	TRBJ1-2	CASSTLGDNGYTF	TGTGCCTCCTCCACCCTGGGGGATAATGGCTACACCTTC
.	TRBV25-1	.	TRBJ2-1	CASSDPRGAIYNEQFF	TGTGCCAGCAGTGACCCCCGCGGGGCGATCTACAATGAGCAGTTCTTC
.	TRBV6-5	.	TRBJ2-7	CASSQSFGTAYEQYF	TGTGCCAGCAGTCAAAGTTTTGGGACGGCGTACGAGCAGTACTTC
.	TRBV11-2	.	TRBJ2-5	CASSQNPRYRETQYF	TGTGCCAGCAGCCAAAACCCAAGGTACCGAGAGACCCAGTACTTC
.	TRBV28	.	TRBJ2-5	CASSLGREETQYF	TGTGCCAGCAGTTTGGGCAGAGAAGAGACCCAGTACTTC
.	TRBV7-9	TRBD2	TRBJ2-7	CASSLVPVGLASGEQYF	TGTGCCAGCAGCTTAGTCCCTGTGGGACTAGCAAGTGGCGAGCAGTACTTC
.	TRBV6-5	.	TRBJ1-1	CASSYSLEGNTEAFF	TGTGCCAGCAGTTACTCGCTTGAAGGGAACACTGAAGCTTTCTTT
.	TRBV29-1	.	TRBJ1-2	CSVGELYGYTF	TGCAGCGTTGGGGAACTCTACGGCTACACCTTC
.	TRBV11-3	.	TRBJ2-1	CASSLVPDNEQFF	TGTGCCAGCAGCTTAGTTCCGGACAATGAGCAGTTCTTC
.	TRBV4-2	.	TRBJ2-7	CASSSGLAYEQYF	TGTGCCAGCAGCTCCGGGCTAGCCTACGAGCAGTACTTC
.	TRBV30	.	TRBJ2-4	CAWALDKNIQYF	TGTGCCTGGGCTCTGGACAAAAACATTCAGTACTTC
.	TRBV4-2	TRBD1	TRBJ1-2	CASSQEWTGNYGYTF	TGTGCCAGCAGCCAAGAGTGGACAGGGAACTATGGCTACACCTTC
.	TRBV7-6	TRBD1	TRBJ2-2	CAITGGTGELFF	TGTGCCATTACAGGGGGCACCGGGGAGCTGTTTTTT
once	TRBV5-4	.	TRBJ2-5	CASSSGNSGLQETQYF	TGTGCCAGCAGCTCCGGGAACAGCGGCCTCCAAGAGACCCAGTACTTC
.	TRBV4-1	.	TRBJ1-1	CASSQVQGLEAFF	TGCGCCAGCAGCCAAGTCCAGGGACTTGAAGCTTTCTTT
.	TRBV5-1	.	TRBJ2-2	CASSFRGINTGELFF	TGCGCCAGCAGCTTTCGTGGTATCAACACCGGGGAGCTGTTTTTT
.	TRBV15	TRBD2	TRBJ2-1	CATSRGGEGRYNEQFF	TGTGCCACCAGCAGAGGGGGGGAGGGACGGTACAATGAGCAGTTCTTC
.	TRBV9	.	TRBJ2-3	CASSVHPGFTDTQYF	TGTGCCAGCAGCGTACATCCCGGATTCACAGATACGCAGTATTTT
once	TRBV27	TRBD1	TRBJ2-7	CASRTDREGFGEQYF	TGTGCCAGCAGAACGGACAGGGAAGGGTTCGGGGAGCAGTACTTC
.	TRBV11-2	.	TRBJ1-4	CASSSWVDEKLFF	TGTGCCAGCAGCTCATGGGTTGACGAAAAACTGTTTTTT
.	TRBV27	.	TRBJ2-7	CASSLSNDRWGEQYF	TGTGCCAGCAGTTTATCGAACGACAGATGGGGCGAGCAGTACTTC